The 32 T cell receptor beta chains in this list originate from one sample, sequenced in a study of T cells in Graves' hyperthyroidism and ophthalmopathy. The investigators amplified TCR beta CDR3 regions from RNA transcripts. RT-PCR in the first round (using the HTBI primer set) targeted the TCR CDR3. In TCRdb, the multiplex PCR reads were re-called with MiXCR into one record per CDR3 protein. The sample contains around 620,000 distinct CDR3 sequences, under 60% of which appear only once. Specimen: peripheral blood or thyroid tissue (not recorded which). The source is an adult woman with Graves' disease, either hyperthyroidism or ophthalmopathy (not recorded which).

This sequence joins TRBV5-1 and TRBJ1-4; TRBD1 matches 8 bases. The V segment lost 4 bases and the J segment 0 bases; nucleotides outside the gene matches: 5. The V gene's germline CDR1 is SGHRS and CDR2 YFSETQ. CDR3 length: 16 residues. The CDR3 sequence is CASSVGTGATNEKLFF. The CDR3 DNA follows: TGCGCCAGCAGCGTGGGGACAGGTGCAACTAATGAAAAACTGTTTTTT.

V usage is TRBV7-2 and J usage is TRBJ2-7; D may be TRBD1 (6 bases). The CDR3 loop spans 14 amino acids. V was pared by 3 bases and J by 8 bases, with 17 bases between. Germline lookup yields CDR1 SGHTA and CDR2 FQGNSA. The CDR3 loop is CASSLRARGAKQYF. In DNA, the CDR3 is TGTGCCAGCAGCTTGAGGGCCAGGGGTGCCAAGCAGTACTTC.

V is TRBV7-2 and J is TRBJ2-5, with D perhaps matching TRBD1 or TRBD2 (6 bases each). V lost 5 bases and J 2 bases, leaving 21 bases between the germline ends. This CDR3 comprises 17 residues. The germline V gene encodes CDR1 SGHTA and CDR2 FQGNSA. Here the CDR3 DNA reads TGTGCCAGCAGCCAAGAGTTTGGGGGGCTCGGGCAAGAGACCCAGTACTTC. It codes for CASSQEFGGLGQETQYF. Full variable domain (outside the CDR3, taken from reference TRBV7-2 and TRBJ2-5): GAGVSQSPSNKVTEKGKDVELRCDPISGHTALYWYRQSLGQGLEFLIYFQGNSAPDKSGLPSDRFSAERTGGSVSTLTIQRTQQEDSAVYLCASSQEFGGLGQETQYFGPGTRLLVL.

The CDR3 DNA reads as TGTGCCAGCAGCTTAACGGCGGGAGAGTGGGAGACCCAGTACTTC. Translating gives CASSLTAGEWETQYF. The J gene is TRBJ2-5, the V gene TRBV7-9; 7 bases are a match to TRBD2. The CDR3 spans 15 residues. Germline-derived CDR1 and CDR2 are SEHNR and FQNEAQ (reference sequence). The J segment lost 5 bases and the V segment lost 2 bases, leaving 8 bases of the junction unmatched.

The V and J genes are TRBV9 and TRBJ2-5, with 11 bases lining up with TRBD1. The CDR3 is made up of 17 amino acids. CDR1 and CDR2 from the germline V gene are SGDLS and YYNGEE. V lost 4 bases and J lost 5; bases outside the gene matches: 13. The CDR3 reads CASSPLGQGGGSETQYF. The CDR3 DNA sequence: TGTGCCAGCAGCCCATTGGGACAGGGGGGAGGTTCCGAGACCCAGTACTTC.

The J gene is TRBJ1-2, the V gene TRBV2; 7 bases align to TRBD1. Germline CDR1 SNHLY, CDR2 FYNNEI. Trimming at V came to 2 bases and at J to 8 bases, leaving 5 bases not matched to a gene. The CDR3 is 13 amino acids. Written as DNA, the CDR3 is TGTGCCAGCAGTGAACGACAGGGTGGCGGCTACACCTTC. It is translated as CASSERQGGGYTF.

As concerns this clonotype: A much larger clonotype is one base distant, so this may be a read error. This chain connects TRBV5-4 to TRBJ2-7; 7 bases match TRBD2. The germline CDR1 and CDR2 sequences are SGHNT and YYREEE (reference sequence). The CDR3 contains 16 residues. V lost 4 bases, J lost 4 bases, and 14 bases stayed unmatched. CDR3 region: CASSPGLTGVLYEQYF. CDR3 DNA sequence: TGTGCCAGCAGCCCGGGACTAACGGGAGTTTTATACGAGCAGTACTTC.

The V and J genes are TRBV5-1 and TRBJ1-5; 11 bases agree with TRBD1. Germline assignment: CDR1 SGHRS and CDR2 YFSETQ. J lost 7 bases, V lost 3 bases, and 3 bases had no gene match. The CDR3 is 14 residues long. The CDR3 sequence is CASSSGQGAQPQHF. The CDR3 bases are TGCGCCAGCAGCTCCGGACAGGGGGCACAGCCCCAGCATTTT.

This clonotype was observed many times. The chain uses TRBV9 and TRBJ1-1; tentative D call: TRBD1 (6 bases). With 4 bases removed from V and 1 base from J, the gap between germline ends came to 11 bases. Germline V CDR1 and CDR2: SGDLS, YYNGEE. CDR3 size: 14 residues. CDR3 DNA sequence: TGTGCCAGCAGCCCCACGGGACAGAACACTGAAGCTTTCTTT. Translating gives CASSPTGQNTEAFF.

This clonotype was detected once. The CDR3 end shows no conserved phenylalanine or tryptophan, and so a read error is likely. The V and J genes are TRBV27 and TRBJ1-5; 8 nucleotides align to TRBD1. Germline lookup yields CDR1 MNHEY and CDR2 SMNVEV (reference sequence). After removal of 8 bases from V and 2 bases from J, the junction contained 11 bases not matched to a gene. This CDR3 is built from 16 residues. Here the CDR3 DNA reads TGTGCCAGCGCTAGACTGGGGACAGGAGGCAATCAGCCCCAGCATCTT. It encodes CASARLGTGGNQPQHL.

The chain couples TRBV10-2 to TRBJ2-3; 10 nucleotides agree with TRBD2. The germline CDR1 and CDR2 sequences are WSHSY and SAAADI. J was trimmed by 3 bases and V by 0 bases; bases with no gene match: 3. CDR3 length: 16 residues. CDR3 in amino acids: CASSESTSGLTDTQYF. CDR3 bases: TGCGCCAGCAGTGAGTCGACTAGCGGGCTTACAGATACGCAGTATTTT.

This clonotype was seen many times. The J gene is TRBJ2-7, the V gene TRBV10-3; TRBD2 matches at 9 bases. The germline CDR1 and CDR2 sequences are ENHRY and SYGVKD. The CDR3 loop spans 13 amino acids. Germline trimming cut 6 bases from V and 5 bases from J; bases unmatched to any gene: 5. The CDR3 region is CAIRREGVNEQYF. The CDR3 nucleotides are TGTGCCATCAGGCGGGAGGGCGTCAACGAGCAGTACTTC.

Many counts were recorded for this clonotype. The chain uses TRBV6-1 and TRBJ1-1; D possibly corresponds to TRBD1 (6 bases). The CDR3 runs 15 residues. Germline V gene sequence: CDR1 MNHNS, CDR2 SASEGT. With 8 bases removed from V and 1 base from J, the gap between germline ends came to 17 bases. The CDR3 region has the DNA TGTGCCAGCCTAAAGGGAGGGGGTAAGAACACTGAAGCTTTCTTT. Encoded protein: CASLKGGGKNTEAFF.

This clonotype was detected ten times or more. The chain recombines TRBV7-9 with TRBJ1-1, with D hard to call. Germline-derived CDR1 and CDR2 are SEHNR and FQNEAQ (reference sequence). V lost 1 base, J lost 2 bases, and 17 bases lay in between. CDR3 size: 17 residues. The CDR3 reads CASSLGVPYGPNTEAFF. Written as DNA, the CDR3 is TGTGCCAGCAGCTTAGGAGTTCCGTACGGGCCTAACACTGAAGCTTTCTTT.

On this clonotype itself: A read error may produce the germline difference seen at one junction end. The gene calls are TRBV29-1 and TRBJ2-6, with D unclear. Germline CDR1 and CDR2: SQVTM and ANQGSEA. There are 14 residues in the CDR3. The CDR3 loop is CSIEDWSEANVLTF. CDR3 sequence (DNA): TGCAGCATTGAAGATTGGTCTGAGGCCAACGTCCTGACTTTC.

The chain couples TRBV5-1 to TRBJ2-6, with 14 bases that match TRBD2. The CDR3 is made up of 20 amino acids. CDR1 and CDR2 (germline): SGHRS, YFSETQ. Trimming took 3 bases from V and 6 from J; bases not matched to a gene: 14. The CDR3 loop is CASSSSLAGLAGVVANVLTF. The CDR3 DNA reads as TGCGCCAGCAGCTCCTCATTAGCGGGACTAGCGGGAGTTGTGGCCAACGTCCTGACTTTC.

This chain connects TRBV7-8 to TRBJ2-7, with 7 bases that match TRBD1. V lost 7 bases and J lost 9; bases outside the gene matches: 9. Per germline, CDR1 SGHVS and CDR2 FQNEAQ. This CDR3 contains 12 residues. CDR3 coding DNA: TGTGCCAGCATCGGGGCCAGGGGGACGCAGTACTTC. Translating gives CASIGARGTQYF.

V usage is TRBV7-8 and J usage is TRBJ2-3; TRBD2 matches 11 bases. V lost 5 bases and J lost 11; bases outside the gene matches: 6. The CDR3 is 13 amino acids. Germline-derived CDR1 and CDR2 are SGHVS and FQNEAQ. In nucleotides, the CDR3 is TGTGCCAGCAGCGGGAGGACTAGCGGGTGGCAGTATTTT. The encoded protein is CASSGRTSGWQYF.

This clonotype showed up many times. V is TRBV2 and J is TRBJ1-2; 12 bases agree with TRBD1. Germline loops: CDR1 SNHLY, CDR2 FYNNEI. The V and J ends lost 6 bases and 4 bases, in that order; junction bases with no gene match: 9. This CDR3 is 16 amino acids long. This chain's CDR3 is CASRPPGQGAGYGYTF. DNA for the CDR3: TGTGCCAGCAGACCACCGGGACAGGGGGCAGGCTATGGCTACACCTTC.

V is TRBV7-4 and J is TRBJ1-6; D remains unclear. Germline values: CDR1 SGHVT, CDR2 SQSDAQ. The CDR3 is 15 residues long. Between the trimmed V and J ends, which lost 5 bases and 6 bases, there was a span of 14 bases. The CDR3 DNA follows: TGTGCCAGCAGCCAAGGACTGACATTTAATTCACCCCTCCACTTT. This codes for CASSQGLTFNSPLHF. Variable domain in full (rest from reference TRBV7-4 and TRBJ1-6): GAGVSQSPRYKVAKRGRDVALRCDSISGHVTLYWYRQTLGQGSEVLTYSQSDAQRDKSGRPSGRFSAERPERSVSTLKIQRTEQGDSAVYLCASSQGLTFNSPLHFGNGTRLTVT.

This clonotype was detected many times. The chain combines TRBV2 with TRBJ1-5; D call uncertain. Trimming removed 9 bases from V and 3 bases from J, with 18 bases in between. The CDR3 extends over 15 amino acids. Germline CDR1 SNHLY, CDR2 FYNNEI. The CDR3 reads CASSLGRENNQPQHF. DNA for the CDR3: TGTGCCAGTAGCCTAGGACGGGAAAACAATCAGCCCCAGCATTTT.

This rearrangement joins TRBV2 to TRBJ1-1; TRBD1 might be the D (6 bases). From germline, CDR1 is SNHLY and CDR2 FYNNEI. CDR3 length: 13 residues. The V end was cut by 6 bases, the J end by 5 bases, with 13 bases between. Written as DNA, the CDR3 is TGTGCCAGCAGGAGACAGGTGGCGACTGAAGCTTTCTTT. The encoded protein is CASRRQVATEAFF.

The rearrangement joins TRBV10-3 to TRBJ1-2, with D uncertain. This CDR3 is 20 amino acids long. V dropped 4 bases and J dropped 2 bases, with 29 bases sitting between them. Germline V CDR1 and CDR2: ENHRY, SYGVKD. The CDR3 DNA follows: TGTGCCATCAGTGCTAGAGAGAGCTCCGCCCGGTTTCTCGGCAACTATGGCTACACCTTC. Encoded protein: CAISARESSARFLGNYGYTF.

This clonotype was seen more than once but under ten times. The chain links TRBV28 to TRBJ2-6, with D uncertain. Germline V gene lookup returns CDR1 MDHEN and CDR2 SYDVKM. The germline V and J ends were trimmed by 5 bases and 0 bases, with 8 bases remaining between them. The CDR3 consists of 15 residues. This CDR3 is CASSDDHSGANVLTF. In DNA, the CDR3 is TGTGCCAGCAGTGATGATCACTCTGGGGCCAACGTCCTGACTTTC.

This clonotype was found many times. The chain employs TRBV5-1 and TRBJ1-2, with no clear D. The length of the CDR3 is 12 residues. V lost 2 bases and J lost 8, with 10 bases in between. Germline CDR1 and CDR2: SGHRS and YFSETQ. CDR3 sequence (DNA): TGCGCCAGCAGCTTTAACGGTGGAGGCTACACCTTC. It yields the protein CASSFNGGGYTF.

Details on this clonotype: This may be a read error: a much more frequent sequence differs by one nucleotide. The J gene is TRBJ2-5, the V gene TRBV27, with D possibly being TRBD2 (5 bases). Germline V gene lookup returns CDR1 MNHEY and CDR2 SMNVEV (reference sequence). This CDR3 has 14 residues. Trimming took 8 bases from V and 3 from J, leaving 16 bases between them. The chain's CDR3 is CASGPHRAEETQYF. For the CDR3, the DNA is TGTGCCAGCGGTCCCCACAGAGCGGAAGAGACCCAGTACTTC.

This clonotype was observed at least ten times. The chain is built from TRBV5-1 and TRBJ1-2; D possibly corresponds to TRBD1 (6 bases). CDR1 is SGHRS, CDR2 YFSETQ, per germline. The CDR3 is made up of 16 amino acids. Trimming cost V 3 bases and J 4 bases, with 19 bases left between them. Written as DNA, the CDR3 is TGCGCCAGCAGCTCGGGGACCCTAGGGGGTACCTATGGCTACACCTTC. Its protein product is CASSSGTLGGTYGYTF.

This clonotype has at least ten counts. A read error may account for a junction end that differs from germline. The V gene is TRBV3-1, the J gene TRBJ2-5; 12 bases are shared with TRBD2. This CDR3 comprises 15 residues. Germline-derived CDR1 and CDR2 are LGHDT and YNNKEL (reference sequence). The CDR3 nucleotides are TGTGCCAGCAGCCTCCTCCTAGCGGGAGGGGAGACCAAGTACTTC. The encoded protein is CASSLLLAGGETKYF.

The chain carries TRBV7-9 and TRBJ1-6, with D perhaps TRBD1 (5 bases). CDR3 length equals 15 residues. The V end was cut by 5 bases, the J end by 4 bases, with 12 bases between. Germline V gene sequence: CDR1 SEHNR, CDR2 FQNEAQ (reference sequence). CDR3 region: CASSGEDTYNSPLHF. Written as DNA, the CDR3 is TGTGCCAGCAGCGGAGAGGACACTTATAATTCACCCCTCCACTTT. Full variable domain (missing parts from reference TRBV7-9 and TRBJ1-6): DTGVSQNPRHKITKRGQNVTFRCDPISEHNRLYWYRQTLGQGPEFLTYFQNEAQLEKSRLLSDRFSAERPKGSFSTLEIQRTEQGDSAMYLCASSGEDTYNSPLHFGNGTRLTVT.

The chain recombines TRBV5-1 with TRBJ2-7; 10 nucleotides agree with TRBD1. V lost 0 bases and J lost 6; bases outside the gene matches: 9. Germline V gene sequence: CDR1 SGHRS, CDR2 YFSETQ. The CDR3 is made up of 16 amino acids. The CDR3 reads CASSLAVRDRGSEQYF. The CDR3 region has the DNA TGCGCCAGCAGCTTGGCAGTCCGGGACAGGGGCTCCGAGCAGTACTTC.

This clonotype was seen a handful of times. The chain recombines TRBV7-6 with TRBJ2-3; 7 bases fit TRBD1. The CDR3 is 15 amino acids. The ends lost 3 bases at V and 0 bases at J; junction bases unmatched: 3. Germline V gene lookup returns CDR1 SGHVS and CDR2 FNYEAQ. DNA of the CDR3: TGTGCCAGCAGCTTTACAGGGGCCAGCACAGATACGCAGTATTTT. Its translation: CASSFTGASTDTQYF.

The genes are TRBV27 and TRBJ1-6, with unresolved D. Trimming took 3 bases from V and 18 from J, leaving 9 bases between them. This CDR3 has 10 amino acids. Germline CDR1 reads MNHEY; CDR2 reads SMNVEV (reference sequence). The CDR3 nucleotides read TGTGCCAGCAGTTTCCCGTATCCCCACTTT. This encodes CASSFPYPHF.